This T cell receptor (beta chain) was observed in a study of OX40 agonist ivuxolimab in advanced cancers. Study in general: Ivuxolimab, an agonistic anti-OX40 (CD134) antibody, was given to patients. Eligibility rules accepted prior anti-PD-1, anti-PD-L1 or anti-CTLA-4 therapy, and around 44% had some. The study, taken as a whole, reports: Clonal expansion was seen in CD4+ and CD8+ blood T cells by week 6 at 0.1 to 3.0 mg/kg. Specificity for antigen went undetermined in the expanded peripheral T cells.

As for this clone: The antigen remains unidentified.

Data came from immunoSEQ multiplex PCR; TCRdb stores just in-frame clones and leaves some out. In the table there are roughly 29,000 clones, over 75% of which are singletons. CDR3 length equals 14 residues. Germline V gene data show CDR1 as LGHNA and CDR2 as YSLEER. The V end lost 1 base, the J end lost 6 bases, and 9 bases lay between the germline ends. Sequencing used CD4+ or CD8+ T cells sorted from blood, obtained in a trial of the OX40 agonist ivuxolimab. This receptor was taken from an adult with an advanced solid tumor such as melanoma, head and neck, liver or kidney cancer. The chain is built from TRBV4-3 and TRBJ2-2; D may be TRBD1 (5 bases). The CDR3 DNA reads as TGCGCCAGCAGCCAAGCACAGGTGTCCGGGGAGCTGTTTTTT. Its translation: CASSQAQVSGELFF.